A single sample gave rise to the 15 T cell receptor beta chains below, sequenced in a study of blood T cells in healthy people across ages. PCR was performed a second time for roughly 7 to 12 cycles using a sample-barcoded 5' primer and a J-beta primer mix. TCRdb analysed the 5' RACE reads with MiXCR anew, one entry per CDR3 protein. The profile shows some 900,000 distinct CDR3 sequences, more than 25% of them singletons. Sample: blood. All receptors derive from a woman at least 80 years old in good health.

This clonotype has only a few counts. For the CDR3, the DNA is TGTGCCAGCAGCCCCACGGGATTCCCGGAATTCTATGGCTACACCTTC. It is translated as CASSPTGFPEFYGYTF. The chain recombines TRBV5-6 with TRBJ1-2, with D unresolved. The germline CDR1 and CDR2 sequences are SGHDT and YYEEEE. The CDR3 totals 16 residues. V was shortened by 4 bases and J by 4 bases, with 20 bases between the two germline ends.

Worth noting for this clonotype: A much larger clone lies a single base off, so this may be a read error. The V call is TRBV28, the J call TRBJ2-1; 8 nucleotides align to TRBD1. Germline V CDR1 and CDR2: MDHEN, SYDVKM. The CDR3 has 15 residues. Trimming cost V 7 bases and J 7 bases; bases outside gene matches: 12. CDR3 protein: CASTYRDRTRNEQFF. The CDR3 region has the DNA TGTGCCAGCACTTACCGGGACAGGACAAGGAATGAGCAGTTCTTC.

This clonotype was found many times. The rearrangement joins TRBV7-2 to TRBJ2-3, with D maybe TRBD1 (5 bases). Germline CDR1 is SGHTA and CDR2 is FQGNSA. This CDR3 has 15 amino acids. Trimming stripped 5 bases from V and 2 bases from J, with 14 bases between. CDR3 sequence reads: CASSPPGRATDTQYF. In DNA form, the CDR3 reads TGTGCCAGCAGCCCCCCGGGCAGGGCCACAGATACGCAGTATTTT.

This clonotype was observed at least ten times. J is TRBJ2-5 and V is TRBV12-3 or TRBV12-4, with D perhaps matching TRBD1 (6 bases). The CDR3 covers 15 residues. Deletions cut 3 bases from V and 2 bases from J, with 13 bases between. DNA for the CDR3: TGTGCCAGCAGTTTCTACAGGGATTCTCAAGAGACCCAGTACTTC. It codes for CASSFYRDSQETQYF.

The table lists this clonotype with many counts. The chain is built from TRBV7-9 and TRBJ1-6; D is undetermined. CDR3 length: 14 residues. V was pared by 5 bases and J by 7 bases, with 12 bases between. Germline V lookup: CDR1 SEHNR, CDR2 FQNEAQ (reference sequence). CDR3 sequence: CASSLDGLNSPLHF. CDR3 coding DNA: TGTGCCAGCAGCCTGGACGGACTCAATTCACCCCTCCACTTT.

This clonotype was detected ten times or more. The genes are TRBV27 and TRBJ2-5; D tentatively reads TRBD1 or TRBD2 (6 bases each). This CDR3 has 15 amino acids. CDR1 is MNHEY, CDR2 SMNVEV, per germline (reference sequence). V lost 0 bases and J 5 bases, leaving 13 bases between the germline ends. The CDR3 DNA sequence: TGTGCCAGCAGTTTATCGGGGGGCGCGGCGGAGACCCAGTACTTC. Its protein product is CASSLSGGAAETQYF.

This clonotype was detected many times. V usage is TRBV12-3 or TRBV12-4 and J usage is TRBJ2-4; 9 bases are shared with TRBD1. J was trimmed by 0 bases and V by 3 bases; bases with no gene match: 9. This CDR3 has 18 residues. CDR3 DNA: TGTGCCAGCAGTTTTAGGGACAGGGTAGTTCGAGCCAAAAACATTCAGTACTTC. This codes for CASSFRDRVVRAKNIQYF.

In nucleotides, the CDR3 is TGTGCCAGCAGACTCGGGAGGGGGGTCTCAGATACGCAGTATTTT. Translating gives CASRLGRGVSDTQYF. The chain joins TRBV2 to TRBJ2-3; 8 bases align to TRBD2. This CDR3 has 15 residues. V lost 6 bases and J lost 4; bases outside the gene matches: 9. Germline CDR1 reads SNHLY; CDR2 reads FYNNEI.

This clonotype occurred many times. The chain employs TRBV7-2 and TRBJ1-2, with D unresolved. V lost 4 bases to trimming and J lost 0 bases, with 3 bases between them. Germline assignment: CDR1 SGHTA and CDR2 FQGNSA. This CDR3 has 12 residues. The chain's CDR3 is CASSYPNYGYTF. The DNA for the CDR3 is TGTGCCAGCAGCTACCCTAACTATGGCTACACCTTC.

The V gene is TRBV3-1, the J gene TRBJ2-1; 12 nucleotides align to TRBD2. The V and J ends lost 8 bases and 8 bases, in that order; junction bases with no gene match: 7. Germline V gene lookup returns CDR1 LGHDT and CDR2 YNNKEL (reference sequence). The CDR3 runs to 14 residues. In nucleotides, the CDR3 is TGTGCCAGCGGGCTAGCGGGAGGGCCAGATGAGCAGTTCTTC. Translating gives CASGLAGGPDEQFF.

This clonotype was seen ten or more times. This chain connects TRBV7-2 to TRBJ2-1; D gene ambiguous. Per germline, CDR1 SGHTA and CDR2 FQGNSA. The CDR3 loop spans 14 amino acids. V was pared by 0 bases and J by 9 bases, with 12 bases between. Written as DNA, the CDR3 is TGTGCCAGCAGCTTAGCGACCACTCAACTTGAGCAGTTCTTC. Translation: CASSLATTQLEQFF.

Ten or more counts support this clonotype. Written as DNA, the CDR3 is TGTGCCAGCAGCCCCGGGCCCTATACGGACATTCAGTACTTC. Its protein product is CASSPGPYTDIQYF. This chain joins TRBV9 and TRBJ2-4; D remains ambiguous. V dropped 4 bases and J dropped 8 bases, with 16 bases sitting between them. The germline gives CDR1 SGDLS, CDR2 YYNGEE. This CDR3 has 14 amino acids. Complete variable domain (other parts from reference TRBV9 and TRBJ2-4): DSGVTQTPKHLITATGQRVTLRCSPRSGDLSVYWYQQSLDQGLQFLIQYYNGEERAKGNILERFSAQQFPDLHSELNLSSLELGDSALYFCASSPGPYTDIQYFGAGTRLSVL.

This chain connects TRBV6-2 or TRBV6-3 to TRBJ1-5; 8 bases line up with TRBD1. The V and J ends lost 4 bases and 6 bases, in that order; junction bases with no gene match: 8. The CDR3 consists of 15 residues. Per the germline V gene, CDR1 is MNHEY and CDR2 is SVGEGT. CDR3 in DNA: TGTGCCAGCAGTTCGACAGGGGAGGGTCTTCAGCCCCAGCATTTT. It specifies CASSSTGEGLQPQHF.

At least ten counts were recorded for this clonotype. The rearrangement links TRBV7-2 to TRBJ2-4, with a tentative D call TRBD1 (6 bases). This CDR3 spans 18 amino acids. Germline V gives CDR1 SGHTA, CDR2 FQGNSA. Trimming left V 3 bases short and J 0 bases short, with 18 bases between. The CDR3 DNA follows: TGTGCCAGCAGCTTCGGGACAACGAGTGGGGTAGCCAAAAACATTCAGTACTTC. Its protein is CASSFGTTSGVAKNIQYF.

J is TRBJ2-1 and V is TRBV7-9; D gene unclear. The CDR3 has 15 amino acids. Trimming cost V 5 bases and J 4 bases, with 15 bases left between them. Germline lookup yields CDR1 SEHNR and CDR2 FQNEAQ (reference sequence). CDR3 coding DNA: TGTGCCAGCAGCCTAAGGCTCGGCTTTTACAATGAGCAGTTCTTC. Amino acid sequence: CASSLRLGFYNEQFF.